One sample yielded the 3 T cell receptor beta chains listed below, sequenced in a study of blood T cell repertoires in COVID-19. Generated by immunoSEQ multiplex PCR, the TCRdb table keeps only in-frame clones and is missing some. Altogether about 38,000 clones are present, about nine tenths being singletons, with the ten largest covering less than 25%. The sample comprised peripheral blood. The receptors were gathered from a man between 50 and 59 years old with active or convalescent COVID-19.

The V call is TRBV2, the J call TRBJ2-1, with TRBD2 as a possible D gene (5 bases). Looked up from germline, CDR1 is SNHLY and CDR2 is FYNNEI. There are 12 residues in the CDR3. The V end lost 8 bases, the J end lost 8 bases, and 13 bases lay between the germline ends. The CDR3 nucleotides read TGTGCCAGCCAGGTACTCGGGGATGAGCAGTTCTTC. It is translated as CASQVLGDEQFF. Variable domain in full (rest from reference TRBV2 and TRBJ2-1): EPEVTQTPSHQVTQMGQEVILRCVPISNHLYFYWYRQILGQKVEFLVSFYNNEISEKSEIFDDQFSVERPDGSNFTLKIRSTKLEDSAMYFCASQVLGDEQFFGPGTRLTVL.

The rearrangement links TRBV6-1 to TRBJ2-5, with D unresolved. Germline V gene lookup returns CDR1 MNHNS and CDR2 SASEGT. V lost 1 base and J 3 bases, leaving 9 bases between the germline ends. There are 14 residues in the CDR3. The CDR3 DNA sequence: TGTGCCAGCAGTGAAGTGAGTCGGGAAGAGACCCAGTACTTC. This gives the protein CASSEVSREETQYF.

The V and J genes are TRBV27 and TRBJ2-2, with 9 bases aligning to TRBD1. This CDR3 comprises 14 residues. From germline, CDR1 is MNHEY and CDR2 SMNVEV (reference sequence). V was pared by 6 bases and J by 5 bases, with 4 bases of the junction left unmatched. The CDR3, as DNA: TGTGCCAGCAGCCGGGACAGGGCTACCGGGGAGCTGTTTTTT. Amino acids: CASSRDRATGELFF.